The rows below give T cell receptor beta chains drawn from one sample of a study of cytomegalovirus exposure and HLA in healthy donors. Profiled with immunoSEQ multiplex PCR; TCRdb holds only in-frame clones, not every one. The sample records about 110,000 clones, around 79% being singletons. Sequences were obtained from PBMCs. The receptors stem from a woman aged 30 to 39 in good health and CMV-seronegative. The CDR3 runs from the conserved cysteine through the conserved F or W. Fields, in order: V gene, J gene, D gene, clone size, CDR3 DNA, CDR3 protein. The D gene is left open where the match is weak. Rows give clone size only sometimes, using once, few, many, or a class for an expanded clone.

TRBV4-2	TRBJ2-3	TRBD2	-	TGTGCCAGCAGCCAAGAACTTCGAGCGGGAGGGTTCACAGATACGCAGTATTTT	CASSQELRAGGFTDTQYF
TRBV4-3	TRBJ2-5	TRBD1	-	TGCGCCAGCAGCCTAGGGACAGGGAAAGAGACCCAGTACTTC	CASSLGTGKETQYF
TRBV29-1	TRBJ2-1	-	-	TGCAGCGTTGATCCCGGGACTGGGACCTACAATGAGCAGTTCTTC	CSVDPGTGTYNEQFF
TRBV5-4	TRBJ1-2	-	-	TGTGCCAGCAGCTTGCGAGGCTCCTATGGCTACACCTTC	CASSLRGSYGYTF
TRBV6-4	TRBJ1-4	-	few	TGTGCCAGCAGTGCCGGGAGGGGAGCGACTAATGAAAAACTGTTTTTT	CASSAGRGATNEKLFF
TRBV30	TRBJ2-5	-	-	TGTGCCTGGAGTCCGGGGATCAGAGAGACCCAGTACTTC	CAWSPGIRETQYF
TRBV10-2	TRBJ2-1	TRBD2	-	TGCGCCAGCAGTGAGCAAAGGCTAGCGGGATGGGATGAGCAGTTCTTC	CASSEQRLAGWDEQFF
TRBV15	TRBJ1-2	TRBD1	once	TGTGCCACCTCCGGGACAGGACGCCCCGGCCAAGGCTACACCTTC	CATSGTGRPGQGYTF
TRBV7-7	TRBJ2-3	TRBD2	-	TGTGCTAGCAGTTTGGGACTAGCGGGAGATACGCAGTATTTT	CASSLGLAGDTQYF
TRBV30	TRBJ2-5	-	-	TGTGCCTGGAGTCTGGAGACCCAGTACTTC	CAWSLETQYF
TRBV18	TRBJ1-2	-	few	TGTGCCAGCTCACCGATCGGGGGGTTCGACTATGGCTACACCTTC	CASSPIGGFDYGYTF
TRBV30	TRBJ2-7	TRBD1	-	TGTGCCTCACGGGACAGGAGCTACGAGCAGTACTTC	CASRDRSYEQYF
TRBV28	TRBJ1-2	-	-	TGTGCCAGCAGTTCCCTAGGGAGGTACGGCTACACCTTC	CASSSLGRYGYTF
TRBV4-2	TRBJ2-7	-	-	TGTGCCAGCAGCCAAGAATTGAGGGACGAGCAGTACTTC	CASSQELRDEQYF
TRBV6-1	TRBJ2-1	TRBD2	-	TGTGCCAGCAGTGTCCAACCGGGACTAGCATCTGTGAATGAGCAGTTCTTC	CASSVQPGLASVNEQFF
TRBV14	TRBJ2-1	-	-	TGTGCCAGCAGCCAAGATCCAGCGGATTCCTACAATGAGCAGTTCTTC	CASSQDPADSYNEQFF
TRBV11-1	TRBJ2-3	-	-	TGTGCCAGCAGCTTAGTGGCTGGCACAGATACGCAGTATTTT	CASSLVAGTDTQYF
TRBV7-2	TRBJ2-7	TRBD2	-	TGTGCCAGCAGCCCCCACCCCATTAGCGGGAGTAGGTACGAGCAGTACTTC	CASSPHPISGSRYEQYF
TRBV7-9	TRBJ1-1	TRBD1	-	TGTGCCAGCAGCTCAACGACAGGGGACACTGAAGCTTTCTTT	CASSSTTGDTEAFF
TRBV5-1	TRBJ2-7	-	-	TGCGCCAGCAGCTGGGGACAAACCTACGAGCAGTACTTC	CASSWGQTYEQYF